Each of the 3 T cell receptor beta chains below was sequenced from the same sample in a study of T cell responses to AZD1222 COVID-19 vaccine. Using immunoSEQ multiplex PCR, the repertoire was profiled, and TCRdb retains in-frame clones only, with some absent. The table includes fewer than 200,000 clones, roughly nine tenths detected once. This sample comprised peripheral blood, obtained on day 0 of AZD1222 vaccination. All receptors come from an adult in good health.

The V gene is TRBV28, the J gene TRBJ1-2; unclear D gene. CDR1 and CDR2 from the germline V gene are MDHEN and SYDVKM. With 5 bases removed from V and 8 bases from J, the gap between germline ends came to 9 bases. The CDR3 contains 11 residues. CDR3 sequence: CASSGNRGYTF. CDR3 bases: TGTGCCAGCAGTGGAAATAGGGGCTACACCTTC.

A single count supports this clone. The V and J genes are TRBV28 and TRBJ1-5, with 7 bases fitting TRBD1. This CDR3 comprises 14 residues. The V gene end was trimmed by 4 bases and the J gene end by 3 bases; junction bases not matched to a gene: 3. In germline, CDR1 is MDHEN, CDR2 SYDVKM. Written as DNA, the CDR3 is TGTGCCAGCAGTTGGGGACAGCTCAATCAGCCCCAGCATTTT. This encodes CASSWGQLNQPQHF.

CDR3 loop: CAWSVSPLGRTEAFF. The CDR3 nucleotides read TGTGCCTGGAGTGTATCCCCCTTGGGCCGTACTGAAGCTTTCTTT. The chain carries TRBV30 and TRBJ1-1; D not certain. Germline V gene sequence: CDR1 GTSNPN, CDR2 SVGIG (reference sequence). CDR3 size: 15 residues. The V gene lost 0 bases and the J gene lost 5 bases, with 16 bases spanning the gap.